This T cell receptor (beta chain) is from a study of T-cell memory formation after mild COVID-19. Regarding the study as a whole: CD4/CD8 balance held among clones contracting day 15 to 85, and later expanders leaned CD4+. Confirmation was lacking for SARS-CoV-2 specificity of second-wave clones that peaked on day 37. Contracting CD4+ clones sat mainly in CM and EM; CD8+ in EMRA.

This clonotype has a handful of counts. The antigen remains undetermined. 5'RACE with constant-segment primers yielded barcoded, UMI-tagged TCR alpha and TCR beta cDNA libraries. TCRdb re-called the 5' RACE reads through MiXCR, storing one row per CDR3 protein. The table shows about 360,000 distinct CDR3 sequences, with approximately 15% occurring only once. This CDR3 is 13 amino acids long. V lost 6 bases to trimming and J lost 4 bases, with 7 bases between them. Germline V CDR1 and CDR2: MNHEY, SVGAGI. This TCR was recovered from a man in his late teens or twenties who had mild COVID-19 (a few samples of this study predate the infection). Cell type and time point are not known. The V and J genes are TRBV6-5 and TRBJ2-6; D unresolved. What was sequenced was PBMCs or a T cell subset sorted from them (not recorded which). CDR3 sequence: CASSPVGANVLTF. CDR3 sequence (DNA): TGTGCCAGCAGCCCTGTAGGGGCCAACGTCCTGACTTTC.